These T cell receptor beta chains were read from a single sample in a study of cytomegalovirus exposure and HLA in healthy donors. The data were produced by immunoSEQ multiplex PCR, yet TCRdb's version contains in-frame clones alone and is incomplete. The table has over 150,000 clones, roughly 80% seen once. The sample comprised PBMCs. The receptors were gathered from a male donor in good health and CMV-seronegative. Both conserved end residues are part of each CDR3. D genes are given only for firm matches. Only part of the rows carry a size: once, few, many, or a class if the clone is expanded.

D,J,V,size,DNA,CDR3
TRBD1,TRBJ2-2,TRBV6-5,once,TGTGCCAGCAGTTCCTTCGGACAGGGCAACACCGGGGAGCTGTTTTTT,CASSSFGQGNTGELFF
TRBD1,TRBJ2-1,TRBV4-1,.,TGCGCCAGCAGCCAAGTTCCTACAGGGGGTTACAATGAGCAGTTCTTC,CASSQVPTGGYNEQFF
TRBD1,TRBJ1-3,TRBV18,.,TGTGCCAGCTCACCAGGGACAGGGTCGTTCGGAAACACCATATATTTT,CASSPGTGSFGNTIYF
.,TRBJ2-3,TRBV9,.,TGTGCCAGCAGCGTAGTAGGAGGGCACACAGATACGCAGTATTTT,CASSVVGGHTDTQYF
.,TRBJ2-7,TRBV23-1,.,TGCGCCAGCAGTCCTCCGGAGATCATGCGGACCTACGAGCAGTACTTC,CASSPPEIMRTYEQYF
.,TRBJ1-1,TRBV9,few,TGTGCCAGCAGCGTAGGGGACAAATTGAACACTGAAGCTTTCTTT,CASSVGDKLNTEAFF
TRBD2,TRBJ2-1,TRBV6-5,.,TGTGCCAGCAGTTACTCATTTCTAGCGGGGGGGCATGAGCAGTTCTTC,CASSYSFLAGGHEQFF
.,TRBJ1-5,TRBV7-2,.,TGTGCCAGCAGCTTACAGGGGAATCAGCCCCAGCATTTT,CASSLQGNQPQHF
.,TRBJ2-1,TRBV4-2,.,TGTGCCAGCAGCCAAGATTCGTGGGCGGGATTCGGCAATGAGCAGTTCTTC,CASSQDSWAGFGNEQFF
TRBD1,TRBJ1-5,TRBV6-6,.,TGTGCCAGCATTCAGGGGGCCAATCAGCCCCAGCATTTT,CASIQGANQPQHF
.,TRBJ2-1,TRBV27,.,TGTGCCAGCACAAGGGGGGGACCGTACAATGAGCAGTTCTTC,CASTRGGPYNEQFF
TRBD1,TRBJ1-6,TRBV7-9,.,TGTGCCAGCAGCCTAGGGGGCCAGGGCGCTAAATCACCCCTCCACTTT,CASSLGGQGAKSPLHF
.,TRBJ2-7,TRBV5-1,.,TGCGCCAGCGGAGGGGGCGGGAGGACGATCTACGAGCAGTACTTC,CASGGGGRTIYEQYF
TRBD2,TRBJ2-7,TRBV11-1,.,TGTGCCAGCAGCACTCGGACTAGCGGGACCTACGAGCAGTACTTC,CASSTRTSGTYEQYF
.,TRBJ2-7,TRBV5-1,.,TGCGCCAGCAGCTTGGACAGATACGAGCAGTACTTC,CASSLDRYEQYF
.,TRBJ2-3,TRBV4-3,.,TGCGCCAGCAGCCAAGATCTGAGGACAAGCACAGATACGCAGTATTTT,CASSQDLRTSTDTQYF
TRBD1,TRBJ1-2,TRBV27,.,TGTGCCAGCAGATCCCTCCTCGGACAGGGTGGCTACACCTTC,CASRSLLGQGGYTF
.,TRBJ1-5,TRBV7-8,.,TGTGCCAGCAGCTTAACGGAGGCGGATCAGCCCCAGCATTTT,CASSLTEADQPQHF
.,TRBJ2-7,TRBV27,.,TGTGCCAGCAGTTTAAAGTGGGAGGCCTTCTACGAGCAGTACTTC,CASSLKWEAFYEQYF
.,TRBJ1-4,TRBV5-1,.,TGCGCCAGCAGCTTTGGAGTTGCTAATGAAAAACTGTTTTTT,CASSFGVANEKLFF
TRBD2,TRBJ2-2,TRBV19,few,TGTGCCAGTAGTCGCCCGGGACTAGCGGGGGGGACCGGGGAGCTGTTTTTT,CASSRPGLAGGTGELFF
.,TRBJ2-1,TRBV5-1,.,TGCGCCAGCAGCTTGGATCGTCCCAATGAGCAGTTCTTC,CASSLDRPNEQFF
.,TRBJ2-1,TRBV1,.,TGCACCAGCAGCCAAGGGACTAGCGGGGGGGACTCCTACAATGAGCAGTTCTTC,CTSSQGTSGGDSYNEQFF
TRBD1,TRBJ2-2,TRBV5-5,.,TGTGCCAGCAGCTTGACAGGGGGCGCGAACACCGGGGAGCTGTTTTTT,CASSLTGGANTGELFF
.,TRBJ1-3,TRBV9,.,TGTGCCAGCAGCGTAGACCCAGGCAACTCTGGAAACACCATATATTTT,CASSVDPGNSGNTIYF
TRBD1,TRBJ2-1,TRBV14,.,TGTGCCAGCAGGCGACAGGGAAGGAATGAGCAGTTCTTC,CASRRQGRNEQFF
.,TRBJ1-1,TRBV27,few,TGTGCCAGCAGTTCCCCGCCGGGCAGGGGAAGCACTGAAGCTTTCTTT,CASSSPPGRGSTEAFF